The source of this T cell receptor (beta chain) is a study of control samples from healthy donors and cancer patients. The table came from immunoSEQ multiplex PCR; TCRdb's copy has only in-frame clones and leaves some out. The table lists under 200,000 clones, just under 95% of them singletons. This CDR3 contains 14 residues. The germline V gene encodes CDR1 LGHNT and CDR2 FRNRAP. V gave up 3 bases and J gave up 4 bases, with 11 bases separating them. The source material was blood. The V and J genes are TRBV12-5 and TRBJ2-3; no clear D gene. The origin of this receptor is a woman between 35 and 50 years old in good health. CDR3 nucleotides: TGTGCTAGTGGTTTCGGTCCCGCGGCAGATACGCAGTATTTT. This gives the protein CASGFGPAADTQYF.